This TCR beta chain was sequenced in a study of response to subunit inactivated influenza vaccine. The CDR3 loop spans 11 amino acids. Between the trimmed V and J ends, which lost 7 bases and 4 bases, there was a span of 7 bases. TCRdb redid the calling of the RT-PCR reads with MiXCR, one entry per CDR3 protein. The sample consists of 600,000 to 850,000 distinct CDR3 sequences, 12% to 15% of them appearing once. Sequences were derived from PBMCs from blood, sampled 14 to 15 days before vaccination. The TCR sequence derives from a man in his fifties or sixties who received an inactivated influenza vaccine. J is TRBJ1-1 and V is TRBV12-3 or TRBV12-4; D unresolved. DNA of the CDR3: TGTGCCAGCACTTGGGGCACTGAAGCTTTCTTT. Its protein is CASTWGTEAFF.